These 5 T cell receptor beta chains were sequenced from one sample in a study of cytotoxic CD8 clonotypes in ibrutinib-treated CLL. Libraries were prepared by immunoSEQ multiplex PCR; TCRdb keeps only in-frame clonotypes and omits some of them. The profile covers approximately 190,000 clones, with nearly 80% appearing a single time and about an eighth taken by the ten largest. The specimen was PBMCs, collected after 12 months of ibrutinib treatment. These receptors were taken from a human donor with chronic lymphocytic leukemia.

CDR3 coding DNA: TGTGCCAGCAGTTCGAAGACTCCGGGACTAGCGGACACCTACGAGCAGTACTTC. This sequence encodes CASSSKTPGLADTYEQYF. The rearrangement joins TRBV6-7 to TRBJ2-7, with TRBD2 matching 11 bases. TRBV6-7 is an ORF; its function is uncertain. CDR3 length equals 18 residues. V shed 4 bases, J shed 2 bases, and the junction held 13 bases outside the gene matches.

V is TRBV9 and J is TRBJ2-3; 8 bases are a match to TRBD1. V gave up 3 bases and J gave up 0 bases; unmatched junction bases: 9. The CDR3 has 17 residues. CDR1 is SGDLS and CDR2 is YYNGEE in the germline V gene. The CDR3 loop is CASSGRWAGGSTDTQYF. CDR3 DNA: TGTGCCAGCAGCGGTCGATGGGCAGGGGGCAGCACAGATACGCAGTATTTT.

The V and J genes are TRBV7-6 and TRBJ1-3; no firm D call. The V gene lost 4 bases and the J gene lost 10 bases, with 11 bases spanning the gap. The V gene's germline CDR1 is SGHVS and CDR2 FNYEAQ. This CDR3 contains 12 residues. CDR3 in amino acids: CASSSDRETIYF. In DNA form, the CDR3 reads TGTGCCAGCAGCTCGGATAGAGAGACCATATATTTT.

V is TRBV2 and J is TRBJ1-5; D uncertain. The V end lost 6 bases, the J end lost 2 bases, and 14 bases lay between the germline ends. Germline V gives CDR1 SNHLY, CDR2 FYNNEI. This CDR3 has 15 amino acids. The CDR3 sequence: CASRGPALGNQPQHF. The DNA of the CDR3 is TGTGCCAGCAGGGGTCCAGCATTGGGCAATCAGCCCCAGCATTTT.

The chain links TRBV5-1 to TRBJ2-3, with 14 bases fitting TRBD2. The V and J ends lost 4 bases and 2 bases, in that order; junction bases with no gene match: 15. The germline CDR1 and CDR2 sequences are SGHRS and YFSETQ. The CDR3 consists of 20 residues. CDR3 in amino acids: CASSAGLRTSGGPHTDTQYF. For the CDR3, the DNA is TGCGCCAGCAGCGCCGGCCTACGGACTAGCGGGGGGCCCCACACAGATACGCAGTATTTT.